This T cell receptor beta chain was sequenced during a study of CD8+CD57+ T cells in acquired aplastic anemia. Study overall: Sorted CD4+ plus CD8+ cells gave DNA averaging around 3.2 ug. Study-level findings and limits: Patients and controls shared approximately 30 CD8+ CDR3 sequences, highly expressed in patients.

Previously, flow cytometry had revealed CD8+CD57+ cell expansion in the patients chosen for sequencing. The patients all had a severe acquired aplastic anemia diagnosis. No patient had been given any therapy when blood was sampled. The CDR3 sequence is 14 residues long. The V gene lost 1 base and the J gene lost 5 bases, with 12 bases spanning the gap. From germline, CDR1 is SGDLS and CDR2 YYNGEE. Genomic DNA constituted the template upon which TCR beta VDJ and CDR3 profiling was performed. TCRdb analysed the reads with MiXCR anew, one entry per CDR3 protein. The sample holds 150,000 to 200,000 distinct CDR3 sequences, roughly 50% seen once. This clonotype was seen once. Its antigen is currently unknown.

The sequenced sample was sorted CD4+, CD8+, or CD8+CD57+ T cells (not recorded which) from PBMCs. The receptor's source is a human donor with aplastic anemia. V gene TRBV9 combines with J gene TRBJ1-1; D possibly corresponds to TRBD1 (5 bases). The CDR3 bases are TGTGCCAGCAGCGTAATCGGGGCGCCGACTGAAGCTTTCTTT. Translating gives CASSVIGAPTEAFF.